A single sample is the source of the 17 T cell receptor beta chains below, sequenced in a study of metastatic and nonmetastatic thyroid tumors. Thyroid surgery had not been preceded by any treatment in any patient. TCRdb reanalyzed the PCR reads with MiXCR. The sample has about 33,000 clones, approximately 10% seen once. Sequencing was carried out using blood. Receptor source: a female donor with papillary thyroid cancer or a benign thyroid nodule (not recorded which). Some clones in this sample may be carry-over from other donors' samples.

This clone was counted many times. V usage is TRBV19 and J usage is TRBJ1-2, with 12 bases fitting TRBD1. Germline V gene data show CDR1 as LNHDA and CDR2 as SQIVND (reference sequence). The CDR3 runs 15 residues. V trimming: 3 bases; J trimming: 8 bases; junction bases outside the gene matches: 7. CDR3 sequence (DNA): TGTGCCAGTAGTATCCCCGGGACAGGGGGCGCAGGCTACACCTTC. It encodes CASSIPGTGGAGYTF.

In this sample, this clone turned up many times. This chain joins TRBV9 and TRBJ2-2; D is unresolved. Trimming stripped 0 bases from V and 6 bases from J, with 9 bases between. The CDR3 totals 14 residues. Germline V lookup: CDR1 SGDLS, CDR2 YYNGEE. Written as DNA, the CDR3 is TGTGCCAGCAGCGTAGAAGGGTATCCCGGGGAGCTGTTTTTT. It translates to CASSVEGYPGELFF.

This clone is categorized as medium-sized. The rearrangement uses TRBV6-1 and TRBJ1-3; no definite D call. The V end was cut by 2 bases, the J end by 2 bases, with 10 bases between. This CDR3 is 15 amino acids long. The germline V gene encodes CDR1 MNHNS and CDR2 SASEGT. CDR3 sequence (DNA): TGTGCCAGCAGTGAACTTGGGCCTACTGGAAACACCATATATTTT. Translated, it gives CASSELGPTGNTIYF.

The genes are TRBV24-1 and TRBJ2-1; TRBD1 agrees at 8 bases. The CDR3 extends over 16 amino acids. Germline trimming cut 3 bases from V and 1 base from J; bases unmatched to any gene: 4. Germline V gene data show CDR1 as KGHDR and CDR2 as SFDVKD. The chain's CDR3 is CATSDPGQGSYNEQFF. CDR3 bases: TGTGCCACCAGTGATCCCGGACAGGGATCCTACAATGAGCAGTTCTTC.

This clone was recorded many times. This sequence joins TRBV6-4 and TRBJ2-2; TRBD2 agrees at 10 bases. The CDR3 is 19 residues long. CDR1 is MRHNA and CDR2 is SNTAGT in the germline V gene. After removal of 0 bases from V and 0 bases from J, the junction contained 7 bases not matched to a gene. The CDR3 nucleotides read TGTGCCAGCAGTGACTCGGGGACTAGCGTCCCCGCGAACACCGGGGAGCTGTTTTTT. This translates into CASSDSGTSVPANTGELFF.

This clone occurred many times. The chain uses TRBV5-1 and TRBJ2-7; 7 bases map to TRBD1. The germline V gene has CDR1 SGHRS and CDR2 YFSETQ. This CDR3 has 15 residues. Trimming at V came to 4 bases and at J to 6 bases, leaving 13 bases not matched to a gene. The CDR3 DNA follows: TGCGCCAGCAGCCGAGACGACAGGGTTAGGGGCGAGCAGTACTTC. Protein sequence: CASSRDDRVRGEQYF.

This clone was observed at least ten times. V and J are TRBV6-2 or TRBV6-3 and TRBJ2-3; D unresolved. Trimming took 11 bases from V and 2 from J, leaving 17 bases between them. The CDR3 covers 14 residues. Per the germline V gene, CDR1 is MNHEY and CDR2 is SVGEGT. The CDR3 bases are TGTGCCGGACGTTCTAGGGCAGCCACAGATACGCAGTATTTT. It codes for CAGRSRAATDTQYF.

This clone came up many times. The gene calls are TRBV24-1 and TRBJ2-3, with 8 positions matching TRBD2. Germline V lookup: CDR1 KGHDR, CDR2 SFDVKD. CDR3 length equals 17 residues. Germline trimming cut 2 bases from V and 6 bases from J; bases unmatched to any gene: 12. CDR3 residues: CATSDSFPGGGEDTQYF. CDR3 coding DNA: TGTGCCACCAGTGATTCATTTCCCGGGGGGGGGGAGGATACGCAGTATTTT.

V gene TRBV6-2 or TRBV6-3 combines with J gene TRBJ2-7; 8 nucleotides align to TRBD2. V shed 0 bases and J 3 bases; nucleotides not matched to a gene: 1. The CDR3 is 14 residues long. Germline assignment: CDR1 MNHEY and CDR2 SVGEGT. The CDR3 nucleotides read TGTGCCAGCAGTTACTCACTAGCGGACTACGAGCAGTACTTC. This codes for CASSYSLADYEQYF.

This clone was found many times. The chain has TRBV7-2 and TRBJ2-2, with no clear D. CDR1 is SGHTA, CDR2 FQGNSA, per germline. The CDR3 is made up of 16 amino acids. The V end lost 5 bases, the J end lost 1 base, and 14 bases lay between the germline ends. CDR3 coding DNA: TGTGCCAGCAGCCAAACGTGGCACCAGAACACCGGGGAGCTGTTTTTT. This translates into CASSQTWHQNTGELFF.

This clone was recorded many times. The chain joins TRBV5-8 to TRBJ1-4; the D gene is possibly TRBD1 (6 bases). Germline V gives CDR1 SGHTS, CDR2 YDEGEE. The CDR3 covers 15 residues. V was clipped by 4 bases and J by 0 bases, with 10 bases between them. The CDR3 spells CASSPGQPTNEKLFF. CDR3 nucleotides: TGTGCCAGCAGCCCCGGACAGCCAACTAATGAAAAACTGTTTTTT. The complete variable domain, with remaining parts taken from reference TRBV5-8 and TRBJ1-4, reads EAGVTQSPTHLIKTRGQQATLRCSPISGHTSVYWYQQALGLGLQFLLWYDEGEERNRGNFPPRFSGRQFPNYSSELNVNALELEDSALYLCASSPGQPTNEKLFFGSGTQLSVL.

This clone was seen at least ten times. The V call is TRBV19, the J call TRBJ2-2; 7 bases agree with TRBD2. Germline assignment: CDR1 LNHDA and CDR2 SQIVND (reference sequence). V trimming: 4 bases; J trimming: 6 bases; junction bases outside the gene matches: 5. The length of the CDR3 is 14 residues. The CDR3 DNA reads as TGTGCCAGTAGTAATCGCGGGAGAGCCGGGGAGCTGTTTTTT. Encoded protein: CASSNRGRAGELFF.

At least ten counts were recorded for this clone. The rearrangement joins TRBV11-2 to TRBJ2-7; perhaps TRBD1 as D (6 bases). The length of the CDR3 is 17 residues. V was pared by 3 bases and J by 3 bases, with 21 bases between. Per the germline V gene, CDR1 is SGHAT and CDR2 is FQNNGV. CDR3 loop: CASSLELSTGTSYEQYF. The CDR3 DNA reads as TGTGCCAGCAGCTTGGAACTCAGCACCGGGACAAGCTACGAGCAGTACTTC.

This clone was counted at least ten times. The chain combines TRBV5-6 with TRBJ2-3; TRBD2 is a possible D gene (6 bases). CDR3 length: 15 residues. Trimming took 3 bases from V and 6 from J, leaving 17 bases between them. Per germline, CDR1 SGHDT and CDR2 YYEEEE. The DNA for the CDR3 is TGTGCCAGCAGCTCAGGGACTTTCACTGGGGATACGCAGTATTTT. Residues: CASSSGTFTGDTQYF. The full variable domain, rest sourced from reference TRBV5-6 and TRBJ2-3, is DAGVTQSPTHLIKTRGQQVTLRCSPKSGHDTVSWYQQALGQGPQFIFQYYEEEERQRGNFPDRFSGHQFPNYSSELNVNALLLGDSALYLCASSSGTFTGDTQYFGPGTRLTVL.

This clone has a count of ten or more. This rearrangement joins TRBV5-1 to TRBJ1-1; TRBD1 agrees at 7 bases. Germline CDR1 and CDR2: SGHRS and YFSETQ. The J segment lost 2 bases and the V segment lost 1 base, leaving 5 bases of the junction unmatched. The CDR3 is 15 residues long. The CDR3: CASSLTGAPNTEAFF. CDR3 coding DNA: TGCGCCAGCAGCTTGACAGGGGCCCCTAACACTGAAGCTTTCTTT.

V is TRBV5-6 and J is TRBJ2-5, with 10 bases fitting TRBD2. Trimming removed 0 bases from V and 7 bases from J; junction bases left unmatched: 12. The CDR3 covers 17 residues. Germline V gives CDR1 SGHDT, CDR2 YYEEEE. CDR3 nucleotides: TGTGCCAGCAGCTTGGACCGCCTAGCGGGGGCAGATGGGACCCAGTACTTC. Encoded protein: CASSLDRLAGADGTQYF. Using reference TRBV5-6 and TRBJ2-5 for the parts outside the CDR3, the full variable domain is DAGVTQSPTHLIKTRGQQVTLRCSPKSGHDTVSWYQQALGQGPQFIFQYYEEEERQRGNFPDRFSGHQFPNYSSELNVNALLLGDSALYLCASSLDRLAGADGTQYFGPGTRLLVL.

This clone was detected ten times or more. CDR3 protein: CSVETGYFYTF. The CDR3 nucleotides read TGCAGCGTTGAGACAGGTTATTTCTACACCTTC. The V and J genes are TRBV29-1 and TRBJ1-2, with D perhaps TRBD1 (6 bases). This CDR3 comprises 11 residues. V lost 3 bases and J 10 bases, leaving 12 bases between the germline ends. Per germline, CDR1 SQVTM and CDR2 ANQGSEA. The whole variable domain, remainder taken from reference TRBV29-1 and TRBJ1-2, is SAVISQKPSRDICQRGTSLTIQCQVDSQVTMMFWYRQQPGQSLTLIATANQGSEATYESGFVIDKFPISRPNLTFSTLTVSNMSPEDSSIYLCSVETGYFYTFGSGTRLTVV.